The source of this T cell receptor beta chain is a study of blood T cells in healthy people across ages (dated by TCRdb to between 2014 and 2016). At the level of the whole study: In model experiments, template switching captured roughly one uniquely barcoded TCR beta cDNA molecule for every two T cells. For two donors (one aged 18 to 30 and one aged 80 or older), the study analyzed two additional independent replicas of 1 million unique cDNA reads from the same blood draw. To avoid experimental bias, donors of different ages were randomly spread across the sequencing lanes. The donors were split into four age groups: young (average approximately 16 years), middle-aged (over 35), aged (62) and long-lived (approximately 89). The study measured age-related changes in TCR beta repertoire diversity using deep sequencing normalized with unique cDNA molecular identifiers. Here is what the overall study found, with its caveats: Donor CMV infection status was unknown, potentially confounding age-related changes in expanded clonotypes. There was a strong correlation between observed TCR beta diversity and the percentage of naive T cells measured by flow cytometry. Because profiling used bulk unsorted PBMCs, naive and antigen-experienced compartments could not be compared conclusively. Estimates of total diversity based on one million sequenced T cells were considered lower bounds and underestimates. Observed TCR beta diversity per million T cells fell roughly linearly with age, and a significant reduction was already apparent by age around 40. Compared with the aged group, the long-lived group had more naive CD4+ T cells, fewer expanded clones and increased TCR diversity, suggesting age selection.

The germline V gene (reference sequence) provides CDR1 DFQATT and CDR2 SNEGSKA. CDR3 length: 16 amino acids, cysteine to phenylalanine. Solely the CDR3 DNA is kept, with 48 bases framed from the first base. As regards this clonotype: It lacks a known antigen. Per-base qualities were not stored, and no clone one base away is much larger.

The roughly 39 donors, aged about 6 to 95 years, were systemically healthy Caucasian individuals from Russia. Around 10 milliliters of peripheral blood were collected from each donor into EDTA-treated Vacutainer tubes. Ficoll-Paque density-gradient centrifugation was used to isolate PBMCs, with at least 6.5 million per sample. Trizol reagent was used to extract total RNA from the PBMCs, yielding at least 6 micrograms per sample. For every donor, an aliquot of PBMCs went through flow cytometry to measure the percentages of naive CD45RAhigh/CD27high T cells. The library was built by means of 5' RACE. Sequenced on an Illumina HiSeq 2500. A second PCR of about 7 to 12 cycles was run with a J-beta primer mix and a sample-barcoded 5' primer. A unique molecular identifier was introduced onto each TCR beta cDNA molecule by a template-switch 5' adaptor carrying 12 random nucleotides. Each sample yielded at least 2.5 million CDR3-containing paired-end reads. First-strand cDNA synthesis was performed from all RNA using the Mint cDNA synthesis kit, with priming by a TRBC-specific oligonucleotide. Following uracil-DNA glycosylase treatment, a first 18-cycle PCR with universal primers M1SS and BC2_uni_R was performed on all cDNA. Per the authors' processing: Normalization of each sample was performed by random selection of 1 million high-quality reads, each carrying a distinct molecular identifier. Reads sharing molecular identifiers were discarded rather than binned into consensus sequences. CDR3 identification, clonotype clustering and error correction used MiTCR with a Q25 quality threshold and the strictest error-elimination algorithm. A nonparametric unseen species model using Euler transformation provided a lower-bound estimate of total TCR beta diversity. TCRdb reran the public reads through fastp at Q25 and MiXCR, keeping productive beta chains. Every distinct CDR3 protein forms one entry, paired with its most common genes and DNA. TCRdb's processing, not the authors' own work, is the source of the V and J calls. A total of fewer than 900,000 distinct CDR3 sequences appear in this sample, about 37% of them only once. Over 10% of the sample is held by the ten biggest clonotypes.

The rearrangement joined TRBV20-1 to TRBJ2-1, with the D gene not clear enough to name. With the DNA end fitting TRBJ2-7 better, the J assignment may be wrong. Sequenced sample: blood. This sequence was found in a man between 18 and 35 years old in good health. The DNA sequence is as follows: TGCAGTGCTAGCAACCAGGACGCGAGCTCCTACAATGAGCAGTACTTC. The resulting protein is CSASNQDASSYNEQYF.